This TCR beta chain was obtained from a study of shared clonotypes between healthy human individuals. CDR3 length: 16 amino acids. The V gene end was trimmed by 3 bases and the J gene end by 1 base; junction bases not matched to a gene: 8. Germline CDR1 reads SGDLS; CDR2 reads YYNGEE. Repertoires were generated with immunoSEQ multiplex PCR, while TCRdb's copy carries only in-frame clones and drops some. The sample yields some 2.1 million clones, over 85% seen once. Terminally differentiated effector memory CD45RA+ cells were left out of the naive CD8 fraction, which was CD45RO-negative and positively selected for CCR7.

The receptor comes from a man aged 18-30 years in good health. The chain is built from TRBV9 and TRBJ1-1, with 8 bases aligning to TRBD1. The sample consisted of naive CD8+ T cells sorted from blood. CDR3 residues: CASSAGGQAKNTEAFF. The CDR3 DNA reads TGTGCCAGCAGCGCGGGGGGACAGGCGAAGAACACTGAAGCTTTCTTT. Using reference TRBV9 and TRBJ1-1 for the parts outside the CDR3, the full variable domain is DSGVTQTPKHLITATGQRVTLRCSPRSGDLSVYWYQQSLDQGLQFLIQYYNGEERAKGNILERFSAQQFPDLHSELNLSSLELGDSALYFCASSAGGQAKNTEAFFGQGTRLTVV.